This note documents a single T cell receptor beta chain sequence. The antigen it recognizes is unknown. No per-base quality is available; no much larger clone lies one base away. Looking up the germline V gene yields CDR1 SQVTM and CDR2 ANQGSEA. For this chain, trimming is 7 bases at the V end and 0 bases at the J end, and the number of junction bases without a gene match is 11. The CDR3 holds 17 amino acids from the cysteine to the phenylalanine. CDR3 DNA is the only sequence kept; it has 51 bases, read in frame from the first base. TCRbeta CDR3 regions were sequenced with the immunoSEQ Assay. After extraction, genomic DNA underwent amplification by bias-controlled multiplex PCR, followed by high-throughput sequencing. Per the original workflow: To quantify the absolute abundance of every unique TCRbeta CDR3 region, sequences were collapsed and filtered. T cell fraction was estimated by normalization of TCRbeta template counts to usable DNA, with usable DNA being measured through amplification of reference genes present in all nucleated cells. Repertoire TCRs were annotated as SARS-CoV-2-specific by exact matching of V gene, CDR3 amino acid sequence and J gene to a known reactive TCR set. MIRA supplied the reference SARS-CoV-2 TCR set, which was filtered for enrichment in COVID-19-positive ImmuneCODE repertoires so that public or cross-reactive TCRs were removed. Based on the MIRA antigens, annotated TCRs were further analysed at the level of specific ORF or position within ORF. Depth was the summed frequency of annotated unique rearrangements, while breadth was defined as annotated unique rearrangements over total unique productive rearrangements. TCR breadth was compared between groups using two-sided Wilcoxon rank-sum tests. TCRdb's version of the immuneACCESS table is confined to in-frame rearrangements and falls short of the full clone set. An unresolved V gene accounts for under half of the shortfall where checked; the remainder is of unknown origin. V, J and clone size are those of that table, while D and trimming were read from the DNA. This sample comprises around 300,000 clones, 88% of them detected only once. Approximately 5.9% of the sample belongs to the ten largest clones.

The treatment or condition label on this specimen signifies: around 19 received Ad26.COV2.S at low or high dose, single or two shots; roughly 5 received placebo; per-sample allocation not given. Repertoires of vaccine and placebo recipients were sequenced from samples collected on day 63 after the first injection. In Cohort 1b, some 25 adults aged 18-55 years were enrolled at a single site in Boston, USA, between 29 July and 7 August 2020. Ad26.COV2.S consisted of a replication-incompetent adenovirus type 26 vector by which a prefusion-stabilized SARS-CoV-2 spike protein from the original Wuhan strain was expressed. This sample was taken from a study of Ad26.COV2.S vaccination and SARS-CoV-2 variants (dated by TCRdb to the early 2020s). Context from the whole study: Donors in the vaccine arm were drawn from COV1001, a multicentre, randomized, double-blind, placebo-controlled phase I-IIa trial testing Ad26.COV2.S in healthy adults. TCRbeta repertoire sequencing served as the tool for gauging how specific and how broad the SARS-CoV-2-reactive T cell receptors were following Ad26.COV2.S vaccination. Investigators did not know the trial group allocation while performing experiments and assessing outcomes. Ad26.COV2.S was given intramuscularly at 5x10^10 or 1x10^11 viral particles, as a single shot or as two shots 56 days apart. Trial participants were randomized into five groups of five: low-dose or high-dose Ad26.COV2.S given once or twice, or placebo on both occasions. A total of approximately 30 samples were included in the TCR-sequenced set, comprising 19 Ad26.COV2.S vaccine recipients, 5 placebo recipients and 8 SARS-CoV-2 convalescent individuals.

Study-wide conclusions, independent of this receptor: Higher spike-specific TCR breadth was observed in Ad26.COV2.S recipients than in placebo recipients (P = 0.0014). Non-spike TCR breadth was comparable between vaccine and placebo recipients, consistent with the vaccine containing only spike. The authors noted that total T cell responses may have been underestimated by the TCR breadth and depth analyses. After vaccination, substantial breadth of spike-specific CD8+ and CD4+ T cell responses was reported. Comparing responses between vaccine doses or regimens was not something the study was powered to do.

The chain was built from TRBV29-1 and TRBJ2-1, with TRBD2 identical over 11 junction bases. The starting material was peripheral blood, obtained in a trial of Ad26.COV2.S vaccine versus placebo. This clonotype originated in a person aged 18 to 65 who received the Ad26.COV2.S COVID-19 vaccine or a placebo. Read as DNA, the sequence is TGCAGCGGTAGGGGACTAGCGGATATCAGCTCCTACAATGAGCAGTTCTTC. Protein translation: CSGRGLADISSYNEQFF.